This T cell receptor (beta chain) was sequenced during a study of shared T cell receptors in the human thymus. Method: immunoSEQ multiplex PCR; TCRdb's copy keeps in-frame clones and lacks some. Altogether 500,000 to 550,000 clones are present, approximately 80% being singletons, with the ten largest covering about 0.012%. A further study also used this sample, focusing on human thymus T cells. As that study records: Having corrective surgery for congenital heart defects, healthy Finnish infants were the ones who donated. From resections taken during corrective heart surgery, the thymus tissue was obtained. Biased V and J segment usage appeared in thymus and peripheral blood.

Sequencing used thymocytes. This TCR derives from a boy less than two years old with a congenital heart defect.

CDR3 sequence (DNA): TGTGCCAGCAGACCTAGTAGATATAGCGGGATGGAGACCCAGTACTTC. It translates to CASRPSRYSGMETQYF. V and J are TRBV13 and TRBJ2-5, with 8 bases fitting TRBD2. The germline gives CDR1 PRHDT, CDR2 FYEKMQ (reference sequence). The CDR3 is 16 amino acids. J lost 5 bases, V lost 6 bases, and 14 bases had no gene match.